Below are 8 T cell receptor beta chains sequenced from a single sample in a study of blood T cell repertoires in COVID-19. Repertoires were generated with immunoSEQ multiplex PCR, while TCRdb's copy carries only in-frame clones and drops some. Among more than 250,000 clones listed, approximately 85% were seen once. The sample consisted of peripheral blood. All receptors come from a woman aged 50 to 65 with acute or convalescent COVID-19.

This sequence joins TRBV7-9 and TRBJ2-2, with D possibly matching TRBD1 (5 bases). Trimming removed 5 bases at V and 6 bases at J, with 16 bases between. The CDR3 is 15 amino acids. Looked up from germline, CDR1 is SEHNR and CDR2 is FQNEAQ (reference sequence). The DNA for the CDR3 is TGTGCCAGCAGCCAGGGCAGGGCGTCACCCGGGGAGCTGTTTTTT. Translation: CASSQGRASPGELFF.

Here the CDR3 reads CASSSTSDQETQYF. For the CDR3, the DNA is TGTGCCAGCAGCTCAACTAGCGACCAAGAGACCCAGTACTTC. The chain employs TRBV11-2 and TRBJ2-5; TRBD2 aligns across 7 bases. Trimming at V came to 4 bases and at J to 0 bases, leaving 2 bases not matched to a gene. The CDR3 totals 14 residues. CDR1 and CDR2 from the germline V gene are SGHAT and FQNNGV. Complete variable domain (other parts from reference TRBV11-2 and TRBJ2-5): EAGVAQSPRYKIIEKRQSVAFWCNPISGHATLYWYQQILGQGPKLLIQFQNNGVVDDSQLPKDRFSAERLKGVDSTLKIQPAKLEDSAVYLCASSSTSDQETQYFGPGTRLLVL.

This chain joins TRBV2 and TRBJ1-5; weak D call: TRBD1 (5 bases). V dropped 4 bases and J dropped 6 bases, with 22 bases sitting between them. The CDR3 spans 17 residues. Germline V lookup: CDR1 SNHLY, CDR2 FYNNEI. In DNA, the CDR3 is TGTGCCAGCAGTGGGCGAGCTTGGAGGGACGGTCGTCAGCCCCAGCATTTT. Translated: CASSGRAWRDGRQPQHF.

This clone was found once. The chain has TRBV30 and TRBJ2-7, with TRBD2 identical over 8 bases. Germline V lookup: CDR1 GTSNPN, CDR2 SVGIG (reference sequence). Trimming at V came to 2 bases and at J to 2 bases, leaving 8 bases not matched to a gene. The CDR3 runs 15 residues. The CDR3 DNA follows: TGTGCCTGGAGTCCCTTGGCGACTAGCGCCTACGAGCAGTACTTC. This gives the protein CAWSPLATSAYEQYF.

The rearrangement links TRBV5-1 to TRBJ2-7; 9 bases are a match to TRBD1. Germline V gene data show CDR1 as SGHRS and CDR2 as YFSETQ. The V and J ends lost 6 bases and 4 bases, in that order; junction bases with no gene match: 11. The CDR3 totals 15 residues. The CDR3 DNA reads TGCGCCAGCACCGTTTCCGGGACAGGGTTGTACGAGCAGTACTTC. Translated: CASTVSGTGLYEQYF.

This clone has just one count. The same CDR3 is also encoded by other DNA sequences in this sample. This chain joins TRBV28 and TRBJ1-3; tentative D call: TRBD1 (6 bases). The CDR3 length is 13 residues. V was clipped by 5 bases and J by 4 bases, with 9 bases between them. CDR1 is MDHEN, CDR2 SYDVKM, per germline. CDR3 loop: CASSPGQGNTIYF. The CDR3, as DNA: TGTGCCAGCAGTCCCGGACAGGGAAACACCATATATTTT.

The table lists this clone with a few counts. The chain has TRBV18 and TRBJ1-6, with D unresolved. V shed 0 bases and J shed 6 bases, with 21 bases lying between them. The CDR3 sequence is 19 residues long. Looked up from germline, CDR1 is KGHSH and CDR2 is LQKENI. The CDR3 loop reads CASSPPVWEADPSNSPLHF. CDR3 nucleotide sequence: TGTGCCAGCTCACCACCGGTCTGGGAGGCCGACCCGTCTAATTCACCCCTCCACTTT. Drawing the rest from reference TRBV18 and TRBJ1-6, the complete variable domain is NAGVMQNPRHLVRRRGQEARLRCSPMKGHSHVYWYRQLPEEGLKFMVYLQKENIIDESGMPKERFSAEFPKEGPSILRIQQVVRGDSAAYFCASSPPVWEADPSNSPLHFGNGTRLTVT.

The V gene is TRBV7-2, the J gene TRBJ2-4; 7 positions match TRBD1. The CDR3 is 14 amino acids. Trimming cost V 2 bases and J 4 bases; bases outside gene matches: 2. The germline V gene encodes CDR1 SGHTA and CDR2 FQGNSA. CDR3 in amino acids: CASSLPRGKNIQYF. The CDR3 bases are TGTGCCAGCAGCTTACCCAGGGGGAAAAACATTCAGTACTTC.